Listed here are 26 T cell receptor beta chains from one sample, sequenced in a study of CD8 T cells in ankylosing spondylitis. These receptors are not linked to any known antigen. Overall study findings and caveats: It appeared that ankylosing spondylitis blood was characterized by a TCR beta motif of seven or eight highly homologous variants.

TCRdb re-derived calls from the 5' RACE reads in MiXCR, one entry per CDR3 protein. The repertoire holds around 890,000 distinct CDR3 sequences, with over 9.5% as singletons. Material: blood, either unsorted or a sorted T cell fraction (not recorded which). The receptors shown here come from a male donor with ankylosing spondylitis.

The chain employs TRBV28 and TRBJ2-5, with TRBD2 as a possible D gene (7 bases). The ends were cut back, 5 bases at V and 5 bases at J, with 15 bases in the middle. The CDR3 spans 14 residues. Germline lookup yields CDR1 MDHEN and CDR2 SYDVKM. CDR3 sequence (DNA): TGTGCCAGCAGTCCGCAGGGGAGGGAGGAGACCCAGTACTTC. Its translation: CASSPQGREETQYF. Together with reference TRBV28 and TRBJ2-5, the CDR3 gives the full variable domain: DVKVTQSSRYLVKRTGEKVFLECVQDMDHENMFWYRQDPGLGLRLIYFSYDVKMKEKGDIPEGYSVSREKKERFSLILESASTNQTSMYLCASSPQGREETQYFGPGTRLLVL.

This clonotype was counted a few times. V gene TRBV9 combines with J gene TRBJ2-5, with 7 bases lining up with TRBD1. This CDR3 spans 14 amino acids. Unmatched junction bases numbered 12, after V lost 4 bases and J lost 9 bases. Germline CDR1 SGDLS, CDR2 YYNGEE. Here the CDR3 reads CASSQGQPEGAQYF. CDR3 sequence (DNA): TGTGCCAGCAGCCAGGGACAGCCGGAAGGGGCCCAGTACTTC.

This clonotype has ten or more counts. The rearrangement links TRBV29-1 to TRBJ2-5, with D unresolved. The CDR3 has 13 residues. CDR1 and CDR2 from the germline V gene are SQVTM and ANQGSEA. The germline V and J ends were trimmed by 3 bases and 4 bases, with 12 bases remaining between them. The DNA of the CDR3 is TGCAGCGTTGATGTAGATTACGGAGAGACCCAGTACTTC. As protein: CSVDVDYGETQYF.

The V call is TRBV6-2 or TRBV6-3, the J call TRBJ1-5, with D possibly TRBD1 on 5 matching bases. The CDR3 totals 14 residues. Germline CDR1 MNHEY, CDR2 SVGEGT. Trimming took 7 bases from V and 1 from J, leaving 11 bases between them. The CDR3: CASTPRGSNQPQHF. The DNA for the CDR3 is TGTGCCAGCACCCCTCGGGGGAGCAATCAGCCCCAGCATTTT.

This clonotype was seen only a few times. In DNA form, the CDR3 reads TGTGCCAGCAGCTTTTACAGGGGGAACGAGCAGTACTTC. Amino acid sequence: CASSFYRGNEQYF. The chain links TRBV7-9 to TRBJ2-7; 8 bases fit TRBD1. The CDR3 extends over 13 amino acids. Germline V lookup: CDR1 SEHNR, CDR2 FQNEAQ (reference sequence). The V gene end was trimmed by 3 bases and the J gene end by 5 bases; junction bases not matched to a gene: 3.

This clonotype was recorded many times. The gene calls are TRBV24-1 and TRBJ2-5, with D perhaps TRBD1 or TRBD2 (5 bases each). This CDR3 is built from 14 residues. With 4 bases removed from V and 5 bases from J, the gap between germline ends came to 13 bases. The germline V gene encodes CDR1 KGHDR and CDR2 SFDVKD. CDR3 coding DNA: TGTGCCACCAGTGACCGGGACCGCGGGGAGACCCAGTACTTC. Translating gives CATSDRDRGETQYF.

V and J are TRBV5-5 and TRBJ1-1; D may be TRBD1 (5 bases). Germline assignment: CDR1 SGHKS and CDR2 YYEKEE (reference sequence). This CDR3 is built from 14 residues. Trimming cost V 2 bases and J 3 bases, with 11 bases left between them. The CDR3 nucleotides read TGTGCCAGCAGCTTTGCAGGGACCGACACTGAAGCTTTCTTT. It translates to CASSFAGTDTEAFF.

This chain links TRBV2 with TRBJ1-5, with D unclear. Germline-derived CDR1 and CDR2 are SNHLY and FYNNEI. The V end was cut by 5 bases, the J end by 0 bases, with 14 bases between. CDR3 size: 16 residues. The DNA of the CDR3 is TGTGCCAGCAGTCTCCGGGCCCAATATAGCAATCAGCCCCAGCATTTT. Residues: CASSLRAQYSNQPQHF.

This chain connects TRBV6-5 to TRBJ2-7, with D possibly TRBD1 on 7 matching bases. CDR3 length: 14 amino acids. The germline V gene has CDR1 MNHEY and CDR2 SVGAGI. V shed 2 bases and J shed 6 bases, with 14 bases lying between them. The CDR3 DNA reads as TGTGCCAGCAGTTACCTTTCAGGGGGAGGCGAGCAGTACTTC. Protein: CASSYLSGGGEQYF.

This clonotype appeared a few times. The V and J genes are TRBV6-1 and TRBJ2-7, with D perhaps assigned TRBD1 or TRBD2 (5 bases each). The CDR3 totals 13 residues. V lost 8 bases, J lost 2 bases, and 13 bases lay in between. Germline values: CDR1 MNHNS, CDR2 SASEGT. The CDR3 nucleotides are TGTGCCAGCGGGGGACGGACGACCTACGAGCAGTACTTC. Translation gives CASGGRTTYEQYF.

The V call is TRBV5-1, the J call TRBJ2-7; 8 bases map to TRBD1. In germline, CDR1 is SGHRS, CDR2 YFSETQ. J was trimmed by 3 bases and V by 2 bases; bases with no gene match: 4. This CDR3 has 14 amino acids. The CDR3 coding sequence is TGCGCCAGCAGCTTCAAAGGACAGGGCTACGAGCAGTACTTC. This translates into CASSFKGQGYEQYF.

The chain employs TRBV20-1 and TRBJ1-1; perhaps TRBD1 as D (6 bases). This CDR3 is built from 13 residues. Germline V gene sequence: CDR1 DFQATT, CDR2 SNEGSKA (reference sequence). V lost 6 bases and J lost 3, with 14 bases in between. In nucleotides, the CDR3 is TGCAGTGCCGTGGGGTACAGGGACACTGAAGCTTTCTTT. Translated: CSAVGYRDTEAFF.

The gene calls are TRBV6-1 and TRBJ2-1; D is ambiguous. Germline V gives CDR1 MNHNS, CDR2 SASEGT. This CDR3 has 15 residues. Between the trimmed V and J ends, which lost 6 bases and 9 bases, there was a span of 21 bases. This CDR3 reads CASRHRAQSGVEQFF. The CDR3 DNA reads TGTGCCAGCAGACACCGGGCCCAATCCGGTGTTGAGCAGTTCTTC.

The rearrangement links TRBV12-5 to TRBJ2-7, with D possibly matching TRBD2 (6 bases). The CDR3 is made up of 14 amino acids. The V end lost 2 bases, the J end lost 3 bases, and 11 bases lay between the germline ends. Germline V gives CDR1 LGHNT, CDR2 FRNRAP. The CDR3 region is CASGLWQGLYEQYF. The DNA of the CDR3 is TGTGCTAGTGGTTTGTGGCAGGGACTCTACGAGCAGTACTTC. The whole variable domain, filled in from reference TRBV12-5 and TRBJ2-7, reads DARVTQTPRHKVTEMGQEVTMRCQPILGHNTVFWYRQTMMQGLELLAYFRNRAPLDDSGMPKDRFSAEMPDATLATLKIQPSEPRDSAVYFCASGLWQGLYEQYFGPGTRLTVT.

A few counts support this clonotype. This chain joins TRBV6-1 and TRBJ2-7; D may correspond to TRBD1 or TRBD2 (5 bases each). The CDR3 contains 14 residues. The germline V gene has CDR1 MNHNS and CDR2 SASEGT. Trimming took 6 bases from V and 2 from J, leaving 14 bases between them. The CDR3 loop is CASRWGRLAYEQYF. CDR3 DNA: TGTGCCAGCAGATGGGGACGGCTAGCCTACGAGCAGTACTTC.

The rearrangement links TRBV9 to TRBJ2-7, with TRBD1 as a possible D gene (6 bases). Germline V gene lookup returns CDR1 SGDLS and CDR2 YYNGEE. The CDR3 extends over 14 amino acids. Between the trimmed V and J ends, which lost 4 bases and 3 bases, there was a span of 14 bases. CDR3 in amino acids: CASSKGQRNYEQYF. In DNA form, the CDR3 reads TGTGCCAGCAGCAAAGGACAGCGGAACTACGAGCAGTACTTC.

J is TRBJ1-2 and V is TRBV12-5; a possible D gene is TRBD1 (6 bases). V lost 7 bases, J lost 8 bases, and 20 bases lay in between. This CDR3 is 14 amino acids long. The germline V gene encodes CDR1 LGHNT and CDR2 FRNRAP. The CDR3 bases are TGTGCTAGTGCCCAAGGCCTACAGGGTATGGGCTACACCTTC. Translated: CASAQGLQGMGYTF.

V and J are TRBV2 and TRBJ2-2; no definite D call. Per germline, CDR1 SNHLY and CDR2 FYNNEI. V gave up 7 bases and J gave up 1 base, with 10 bases separating them. The CDR3 covers 14 residues. For the CDR3, the DNA is TGTGCCAGCATCGAGACGCTGAACACCGGGGAGCTGTTTTTT. Its protein product is CASIETLNTGELFF. Supplemented by reference TRBV2 and TRBJ2-2, the full variable domain reads EPEVTQTPSHQVTQMGQEVILRCVPISNHLYFYWYRQILGQKVEFLVSFYNNEISEKSEIFDDQFSVERPDGSNFTLKIRSTKLEDSAMYFCASIETLNTGELFFGEGSRLTVL.

The chain couples TRBV11-1 to TRBJ2-1; TRBD2 agrees at 7 bases. The CDR3 contains 17 residues. Germline-derived CDR1 and CDR2 are SGHAT and FQDESV (reference sequence). V trimming: 2 bases; J trimming: 1 base; junction bases outside the gene matches: 8. The CDR3 sequence is CASSLFSSGTSYNEQFF. DNA for the CDR3: TGTGCCAGCAGCTTATTTTCTAGCGGAACGTCCTACAATGAGCAGTTCTTC.

This chain links TRBV7-9 with TRBJ1-1, with D perhaps matching TRBD1 (5 bases). V lost 4 bases to trimming and J lost 4 bases, with 13 bases between them. The germline CDR1 and CDR2 sequences are SEHNR and FQNEAQ (reference sequence). The CDR3 spans 14 residues. CDR3 in amino acids: CASSSSRGPTEAFF. CDR3 DNA sequence: TGTGCCAGCAGCTCTAGTAGGGGACCCACTGAAGCTTTCTTT. Full variable domain (outside the CDR3, taken from reference TRBV7-9 and TRBJ1-1): DTGVSQNPRHKITKRGQNVTFRCDPISEHNRLYWYRQTLGQGPEFLTYFQNEAQLEKSRLLSDRFSAERPKGSFSTLEIQRTEQGDSAMYLCASSSSRGPTEAFFGQGTRLTVV.

The rearrangement uses TRBV5-1 and TRBJ1-1; D is undetermined. The germline V gene encodes CDR1 SGHRS and CDR2 YFSETQ. This CDR3 is built from 15 residues. V was trimmed by 2 bases and J by 1 base, leaving 12 bases between them. The CDR3: CASSFGRVRNTEAFF. The CDR3 DNA is TGCGCCAGCAGCTTTGGCCGGGTCCGGAACACTGAAGCTTTCTTT. The whole variable domain, filled in from reference TRBV5-1 and TRBJ1-1, reads KAGVTQTPRYLIKTRGQQVTLSCSPISGHRSVSWYQQTPGQGLQFLFEYFSETQRNKGNFPGRFSGRQFSNSRSEMNVSTLELGDSALYLCASSFGRVRNTEAFFGQGTRLTVV.

This clonotype was observed a handful of times. The chain couples TRBV20-1 to TRBJ2-7; D ambiguous. CDR1 and CDR2 (germline): DFQATT, SNEGSKA (reference sequence). CDR3 length: 11 amino acids. Deletions cut 6 bases from V and 3 bases from J, with 9 bases between. The CDR3 region has the DNA TGCAGTGCATGGACGGGCTACGAGCAGTACTTC. This codes for CSAWTGYEQYF.

In this sample, this clonotype turned up many times. The chain is built from TRBV10-3 and TRBJ1-2, with TRBD1 matching 7 bases. J lost 7 bases, V lost 3 bases, and 5 bases had no gene match. Germline V gene data show CDR1 as ENHRY and CDR2 as SYGVKD. This CDR3 has 13 residues. This CDR3 reads CAISDRTGSGYTF. The CDR3 DNA reads TGTGCCATCAGTGACAGGACAGGCTCTGGCTACACCTTC.

The chain couples TRBV30 to TRBJ1-1; D is possibly TRBD1 (5 bases). V dropped 2 bases and J dropped 5 bases, with 12 bases sitting between them. This CDR3 has 13 residues. Germline CDR1 reads GTSNPN; CDR2 reads SVGIG (reference sequence). CDR3 bases: TGTGCCTGGAGTCGAACTTCAGGGACTGAAGCTTTCTTT. Translation: CAWSRTSGTEAFF.

The chain couples TRBV4-3 to TRBJ2-7; D is uncertain. The CDR3 is 14 amino acids. The germline V and J ends were trimmed by 0 bases and 3 bases, with 9 bases remaining between them. Germline lookup yields CDR1 LGHNA and CDR2 YSLEER. CDR3 sequence: CASSQEAIYYEQYF. CDR3 sequence (DNA): TGCGCCAGCAGCCAAGAGGCCATTTACTACGAGCAGTACTTC.

This clonotype was picked up a small number of times. The rearrangement joins TRBV5-1 to TRBJ2-1; 9 bases line up with TRBD1. The CDR3 consists of 16 residues. V was pared by 4 bases and J by 4 bases, with 9 bases of the junction left unmatched. CDR1 is SGHRS, CDR2 YFSETQ, per germline. CDR3 region: CASSPKGQGLYNEQFF. DNA of the CDR3: TGCGCCAGCAGCCCCAAGGGACAGGGATTATACAATGAGCAGTTCTTC. Variable domain in full (rest from reference TRBV5-1 and TRBJ2-1): KAGVTQTPRYLIKTRGQQVTLSCSPISGHRSVSWYQQTPGQGLQFLFEYFSETQRNKGNFPGRFSGRQFSNSRSEMNVSTLELGDSALYLCASSPKGQGLYNEQFFGPGTRLTVL.